This TCR beta chain stems from a study of T cells in Graves' hyperthyroidism and ophthalmopathy. RNA transcripts gave rise to amplified TCR beta CDR3 regions. First-round RT-PCR targeting the TCR CDR3 was performed with the HTBI primer set. TCRdb recomputed calls from the multiplex PCR reads with MiXCR, one row per CDR3 protein. The table has 660,000 or so distinct CDR3 sequences, about a fifth seen once. This clonotype was found a few times. Germline CDR1 and CDR2: SGHKS and YYEKEE (reference sequence). V was trimmed by 4 bases and J by 10 bases, leaving 21 bases between them. CDR3 length: 16 residues.

The source is a man aged 25 to 45 with Graves' ophthalmopathy. Material for sequencing was blood. This chain connects TRBV5-5 to TRBJ1-6; D possibly corresponds to TRBD1 (6 bases). CDR3 sequence (DNA): TGTGCCAGCAGCATCGGGACACCTTTTGGGAGGTCACCCCTCCACTTT. This encodes CASSIGTPFGRSPLHF.